This T cell receptor beta chain was recorded in a study of blood T cell repertoires in COVID-19. Study summary: Specimens from acute and convalescent COVID-19 originated in the United States, Italy and Spain. T cells, B-cell-depleted T cells, or PBMCs supplied cDNA or gDNA.

TCRdb's copy holds only in-frame clones and misses some; the assay was immunoSEQ multiplex PCR. The top ten hold around 4% of the sample, which has tens of thousands of clones, 60% to 80% seen once. The sample was peripheral blood. The receptor's source is a woman aged 50 to 65 with acute or convalescent COVID-19.

The CDR3 DNA reads TGCGCCAGCAGCCGATCACTGGGAGGGTCCTACGAGCAGTACTTC. This codes for CASSRSLGGSYEQYF. J is TRBJ2-7 and V is TRBV4-3; 7 nucleotides align to TRBD2. In germline, CDR1 is LGHNA, CDR2 YSLEER. The CDR3 loop spans 15 amino acids. With V trimmed by 4 bases and J by 1 base, 7 bases remained unmatched.